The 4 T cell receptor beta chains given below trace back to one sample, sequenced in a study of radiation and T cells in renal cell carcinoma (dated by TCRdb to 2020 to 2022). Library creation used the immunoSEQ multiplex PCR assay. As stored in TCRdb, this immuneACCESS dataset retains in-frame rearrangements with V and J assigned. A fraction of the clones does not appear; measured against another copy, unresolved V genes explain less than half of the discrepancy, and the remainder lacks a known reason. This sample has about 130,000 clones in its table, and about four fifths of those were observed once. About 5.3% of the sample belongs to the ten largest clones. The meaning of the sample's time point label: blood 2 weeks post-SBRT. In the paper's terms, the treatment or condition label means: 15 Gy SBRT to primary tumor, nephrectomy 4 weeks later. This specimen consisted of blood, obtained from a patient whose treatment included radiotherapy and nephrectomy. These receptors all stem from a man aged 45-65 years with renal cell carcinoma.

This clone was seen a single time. CDR3 residues: CASLSGRAYNEQFF. Written as DNA, the CDR3 is TGTGCCAGCCTTAGCGGGAGGGCTTACAATGAGCAGTTCTTC. J is TRBJ2-1 and V is TRBV28; 11 positions agree with TRBD2. V lost 8 bases and J lost 4; bases outside the gene matches: 4. The CDR3 totals 14 residues. Per germline, CDR1 MDHEN and CDR2 SYDVKM. Using reference TRBV28 and TRBJ2-1 for the parts outside the CDR3, the full variable domain is DVKVTQSSRYLVKRTGEKVFLECVQDMDHENMFWYRQDPGLGLRLIYFSYDVKMKEKGDIPEGYSVSREKKERFSLILESASTNQTSMYLCASLSGRAYNEQFFGPGTRLTVL.

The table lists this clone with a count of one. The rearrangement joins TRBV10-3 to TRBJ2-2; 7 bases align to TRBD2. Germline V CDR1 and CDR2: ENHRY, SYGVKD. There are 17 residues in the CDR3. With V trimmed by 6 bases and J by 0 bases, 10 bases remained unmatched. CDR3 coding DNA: TGTGCCATCAGATATGGCTCGGCGGGAGCGAACACCGGGGAGCTGTTTTTT. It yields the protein CAIRYGSAGANTGELFF.

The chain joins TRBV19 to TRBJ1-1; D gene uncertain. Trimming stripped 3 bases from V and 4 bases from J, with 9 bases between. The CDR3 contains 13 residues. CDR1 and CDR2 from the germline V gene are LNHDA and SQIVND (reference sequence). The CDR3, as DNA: TGTGCCAGTAGTATCGGCCCCGTCACTGAAGCTTTCTTT. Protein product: CASSIGPVTEAFF.

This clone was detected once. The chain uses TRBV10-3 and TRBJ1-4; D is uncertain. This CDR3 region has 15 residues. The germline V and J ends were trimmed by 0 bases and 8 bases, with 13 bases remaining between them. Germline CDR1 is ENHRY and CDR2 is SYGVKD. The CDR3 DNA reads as TGTGCCATCAGTGAGTCGGGCTTGGCAACCGAAAAACTGTTTTTT. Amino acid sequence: CAISESGLATEKLFF.